This T cell receptor beta chain comes out of a study of cytomegalovirus exposure and HLA in healthy donors. There are 16 residues in the CDR3. The ends were cut back, 0 bases at V and 2 bases at J, with 12 bases in the middle. Germline values: CDR1 SGHRS, CDR2 YFSETQ. There are a few counts of this clone. A multiplex PCR was run with 60 Vbeta primers and 13 Jbeta primers. Profiling relied on immunoSEQ multiplex PCR, and the TCRdb table lists in-frame clones only, not all of them. The data contain fewer than 65,000 clones, approximately 87% of them singletons. The TCR sequence derives from a man between 18 and 29 years old in good health and CMV-seronegative. The sequencing input was PBMCs. This chain joins TRBV5-1 and TRBJ2-4; TRBD2 is a possible D gene (6 bases). In DNA form, the CDR3 reads TGCGCCAGCAGCTTGGGAGCGGGTTTGACCAAAAACATTCAGTACTTC. Translated, it gives CASSLGAGLTKNIQYF.